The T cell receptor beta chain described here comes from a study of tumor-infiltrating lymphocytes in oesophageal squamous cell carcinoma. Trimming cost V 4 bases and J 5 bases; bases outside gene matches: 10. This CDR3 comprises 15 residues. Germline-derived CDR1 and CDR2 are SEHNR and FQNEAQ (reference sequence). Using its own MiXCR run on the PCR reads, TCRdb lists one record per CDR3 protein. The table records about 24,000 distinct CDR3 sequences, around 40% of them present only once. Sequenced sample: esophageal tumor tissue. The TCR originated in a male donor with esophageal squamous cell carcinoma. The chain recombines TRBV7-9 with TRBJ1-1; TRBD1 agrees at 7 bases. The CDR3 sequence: CASSSSRQGGTEAFF. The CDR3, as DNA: TGTGCCAGCAGCTCATCCCGACAGGGAGGTACTGAAGCTTTCTTT.